This is a list of T cell receptor beta chains from one sample in a study of blood T cells in healthy people across ages. A single record per CDR3 protein comes from TCRdb applying MiXCR to the 5' RACE reads. The sample lists about 2 million distinct CDR3 sequences; about 49% were seen once. What was sequenced was blood. The source of these receptors is a woman in her forties in good health. Both conserved end residues are part of each CDR3. A D gene is named only where the DNA matches it firmly. Some rows mark clone size as missing; the rest say once, few, many or name a class of expanded clone.

12,.,.,TRBJ1-1,TRBV20-1,TGCAGTGCCAAGACAGGGAACACTGAAGCTTTCTTT,CSAKTGNTEAFF
17,TRBD2,few,TRBJ2-1,TRBV5-1,TGCGCCAGCAGCTTGGCCGAGGCGGGGGGGAACTACAATGAGCAGTTCTTC,CASSLAEAGGNYNEQFF
17,.,.,TRBJ2-3,TRBV7-9,TGTGCCAGCAGCTTCCCCCGGTCATCCCTAGCACGGGATACGCAGTATTTT,CASSFPRSSLARDTQYF
13,.,.,TRBJ1-2,TRBV6-2/TRBV6-3,TGTGCCAGCAGTTACTGGACACTCTATGGCTACACCTTC,CASSYWTLYGYTF
15,.,.,TRBJ2-1,TRBV27,TGTGCCAGCACCCTTGGAGGACACGCTTACAATGAGCAGTTCTTC,CASTLGGHAYNEQFF
12,.,.,TRBJ2-7,TRBV5-5,TGTGCCAGCAGACCCACCCGAGCCGAGCAGTACTTC,CASRPTRAEQYF
14,.,.,TRBJ2-1,TRBV12-3/TRBV12-4,TGTGCCAGCACCATGGGAGGGGGTGAAAATGAGCAGTTCTTC,CASTMGGGENEQFF
14,TRBD1,few,TRBJ1-2,TRBV5-1,TGCGCCAGCAGCCGGGACAGGGAGGGCTATGGCTACACCTTC,CASSRDREGYGYTF
13,TRBD1,few,TRBJ2-1,TRBV5-6,TGTGCCAGCAGCTGGGACAGGGGTGCTGAGCAGTTCTTC,CASSWDRGAEQFF
18,.,.,TRBJ2-5,TRBV9,TGTGCCAGCAGCGTCGCGCCGTCACAGGGTGGGGTCCAAGAGACCCAGTACTTC,CASSVAPSQGGVQETQYF
15,TRBD1,.,TRBJ1-1,TRBV19,TGTGCCAGTAGTGGGGCAGGGGGATCTAAAACTGAAGCTTTCTTT,CASSGAGGSKTEAFF
15,TRBD1,.,TRBJ2-2,TRBV5-1,TGCGCCAGCAGCCGGGGACAGTGGGACACCGGGGAGCTGTTTTTT,CASSRGQWDTGELFF
14,.,once,TRBJ1-3,TRBV6-1,TGTGCCAGCAGTGAAGTATGGCCGGGAAACACCATATATTTT,CASSEVWPGNTIYF
15,.,.,TRBJ1-1,TRBV20-1,TGCAGTGCTAGAGTGGAAGGGCGAGGTTGGACTGAAGCTTTCTTT,CSARVEGRGWTEAFF
13,.,.,TRBJ2-5,TRBV7-9,TGTGCCAGCAGCTTAATCGGTGCAGACGTTGAGTACTTC,CASSLIGADVEYF
15,.,.,TRBJ1-5,TRBV7-2,TGTGCCAGCAGCTTATCATCGGGGTACAATCAGCCCCAGCATTTT,CASSLSSGYNQPQHF
12,.,few,TRBJ2-5,TRBV14,TGTGCCAGCAGCCAAGTATCGATGACCCAGTACTTC,CASSQVSMTQYF
17,.,few,TRBJ2-5,TRBV28,TGTGCCAGCAGTTTCTCCTCCACAGGGCGATACAGAGAGACCCAGTACTTC,CASSFSSTGRYRETQYF
13,.,.,TRBJ2-7,TRBV7-2,TGTGCCAGCGGGGCGGGGGCCTCCTACGAGCAGTACTTC,CASGAGASYEQYF
14,.,.,TRBJ2-5,TRBV9,TGTGCCAGCAGCGTAGAACCGGAGGGGCGGACCCAGTACTTC,CASSVEPEGRTQYF
13,.,.,TRBJ1-6,TRBV20-1,TGCAGTGCAGGTCCAGGGCTCGACCCACCCCTCCACTTT,CSAGPGLDPPLHF
15,.,few,TRBJ2-3,TRBV9,TGTGCCAGCAGTCAAAACCCTAGGCCCCCAGATACGCAGTATTTT,CASSQNPRPPDTQYF
18,.,.,TRBJ2-5,TRBV6-2/TRBV6-3,TGTGCTAGCAGTTACCTCCGAGGTCGGCAGGAAAACCGGGAGACCCAGTACTTC,CASSYLRGRQENRETQYF
17,TRBD1,.,TRBJ2-5,TRBV28,TGTGCCAGCAGTTTCCTCCCGGGACAGGGGAGGGGAGAGACCCAGTACTTC,CASSFLPGQGRGETQYF
15,.,.,TRBJ1-2,TRBV4-2,TGTGCCAGCAGCCAAGATTTGAGACAGTTCTATGGCTACACCTTC,CASSQDLRQFYGYTF
16,.,.,TRBJ2-1,TRBV20-1,TGCAGTGCTAGAGAGGGGTCCGGACGTAAATACAATGAGCAGTTCTTC,CSAREGSGRKYNEQFF
14,.,.,TRBJ1-2,TRBV5-4,TGTGCCAGCAGCTCGCCCCTTCCTAACTATGGCTACACCTTC,CASSSPLPNYGYTF
15,.,few,TRBJ2-5,TRBV9,TGTGCCAGCAGCGTTTCGGGGGCCTCGGGGGAGACCCAGTACTTC,CASSVSGASGETQYF
15,TRBD1,.,TRBJ1-5,TRBV20-1,TGCAGTGCTCCCAATCGACAGGGTGTCGATCAGCCCCAGCATTTT,CSAPNRQGVDQPQHF
17,TRBD2,few,TRBJ2-3,TRBV7-2,TGTGCCAGCAGCCGGGGACTAGCGGGACCGAGCACAGATACGCAGTATTTT,CASSRGLAGPSTDTQYF
14,.,.,TRBJ2-3,TRBV29-1,TGCAGCGTGGGGGACTGGACTAGCACAGATACGCAGTATTTT,CSVGDWTSTDTQYF